Shown below are 13 T cell receptor beta chains from a single sample sequenced in a study of cytomegalovirus exposure and HLA in healthy donors. Vbeta (60) and Jbeta (13) primers were used in the PCR. TCRdb's table, derived via immunoSEQ multiplex PCR, lists solely in-frame clones and lacks some. Here the sample spans about 190,000 clones, around 75% being singletons. The specimen sequenced was PBMCs. All receptors derive from a woman aged 25 to 39 in good health and CMV-seropositive.

The J gene is TRBJ1-1, the V gene TRBV28; D may be TRBD1 (5 bases). The CDR3 runs to 14 residues. Germline assignment: CDR1 MDHEN and CDR2 SYDVKM. V was pared by 4 bases and J by 4 bases, with 13 bases between. The chain's CDR3 is CASSYQGRVTEAFF. For the CDR3, the DNA is TGTGCCAGCAGTTACCAGGGAAGGGTCACTGAAGCTTTCTTT.

This clone was counted between two and nine times. V usage is TRBV5-6 and J usage is TRBJ2-3, with 7 bases matching TRBD1. Germline V gene lookup returns CDR1 SGHDT and CDR2 YYEEEE. V lost 8 bases to trimming and J lost 5 bases; unmatched junction nucleotides: 17. The CDR3 covers 16 residues. For the CDR3, the DNA is TGTGCCAGTGCCCGGGTCATCTACAGGGGTGAAGATACGCAGTATTTT. Amino acid sequence: CASARVIYRGEDTQYF.

This chain connects TRBV11-2 to TRBJ2-7; D gene ambiguous. The CDR3 has 19 amino acids. Trimming removed 5 bases from V and 5 bases from J, with 31 bases in between. Germline V lookup: CDR1 SGHAT, CDR2 FQNNGV. As DNA, the CDR3 is TGTGCCAGCAGCCTATATATTTCCACCCGGGTATTCCAGCCCCACGAGCAGTACTTC. This encodes CASSLYISTRVFQPHEQYF. Filled out from reference TRBV11-2 and TRBJ2-7, the complete variable domain reads EAGVAQSPRYKIIEKRQSVAFWCNPISGHATLYWYQQILGQGPKLLIQFQNNGVVDDSQLPKDRFSAERLKGVDSTLKIQPAKLEDSAVYLCASSLYISTRVFQPHEQYFGPGTRLTVT.

The V gene is TRBV2, the J gene TRBJ2-2; D remains unclear. This CDR3 region has 12 residues. The V gene lost 8 bases and the J gene lost 3 bases, with 7 bases spanning the gap. The V gene's germline CDR1 is SNHLY and CDR2 FYNNEI. CDR3 DNA: TGTGCCAGCCGGGTGGACACCGGGGAGCTGTTTTTT. It yields the protein CASRVDTGELFF.

This chain connects TRBV10-3 to TRBJ2-1; 10 bases fit TRBD2. This CDR3 has 15 residues. Trimming removed 5 bases from V and 7 bases from J; junction bases left unmatched: 8. Germline V gene lookup returns CDR1 ENHRY and CDR2 SYGVKD. In nucleotides, the CDR3 is TGTGCCATCAGTATAGGACTAGCGGAGGGAAATGAGCAGTTCTTC. Amino acid sequence: CAISIGLAEGNEQFF.

This clone was seen only a few times. This chain uses TRBV2 with TRBJ2-3, with D possibly being TRBD2 (6 bases). Trimming left V 3 bases short and J 2 bases short, with 9 bases between. The germline V gene has CDR1 SNHLY and CDR2 FYNNEI. The CDR3 is made up of 14 amino acids. CDR3 protein: CASSDGGFTDTQYF. As DNA, the CDR3 is TGTGCCAGCAGTGACGGGGGTTTCACAGATACGCAGTATTTT. Full variable domain (remainder filled in from reference TRBV2 and TRBJ2-3): EPEVTQTPSHQVTQMGQEVILRCVPISNHLYFYWYRQILGQKVEFLVSFYNNEISEKSEIFDDQFSVERPDGSNFTLKIRSTKLEDSAMYFCASSDGGFTDTQYFGPGTRLTVL.

The chain links TRBV15 to TRBJ2-5, with 8 nucleotides matching TRBD2. The closer fit of TRBJ2-7 to the DNA end suggests the J call may be wrong. The CDR3 runs to 14 residues. Germline loops: CDR1 LNHNV, CDR2 YYDKDF (reference sequence). The CDR3 DNA reads TGTGCCACCAATTCTGGGACTAGTAACCACGAGCAGTACTTC. It translates to CATNSGTSNHEQYF.

V is TRBV27 and J is TRBJ2-1; 12 bases are shared with TRBD1. CDR3 length: 17 amino acids. Germline V gene lookup returns CDR1 MNHEY and CDR2 SMNVEV (reference sequence). V lost 7 bases to trimming and J lost 1 base; unmatched junction nucleotides: 8. CDR3 in DNA: TGTGCCAGCAAAGGGACAGGGGGCGCAAAGTCCTACAATGAGCAGTTCTTC. Amino acids: CASKGTGGAKSYNEQFF.

This clone was detected a few times. This chain joins TRBV2 and TRBJ2-1, with D possibly matching TRBD2 (5 bases). Trimming cost V 6 bases and J 5 bases, with 17 bases left between them. CDR3 length: 15 residues. The V gene's germline CDR1 is SNHLY and CDR2 FYNNEI. In nucleotides, the CDR3 is TGTGCCAGCAGCTCTGATGGCGGGCGGAACAATGAGCAGTTCTTC. Its protein is CASSSDGGRNNEQFF.

The rearrangement uses TRBV7-2 and TRBJ2-7; TRBD2 matches at 10 bases. With 3 bases clipped from V and 3 bases from J, the junction kept 2 bases outside the gene matches. The germline V gene has CDR1 SGHTA and CDR2 FQGNSA. The CDR3 spans 14 residues. CDR3 DNA: TGTGCCAGCAGCTTCACTAGCGGGAACTACGAGCAGTACTTC. Translated: CASSFTSGNYEQYF.

The chain employs TRBV2 and TRBJ2-7; TRBD1 matches 7 bases. The V gene's germline CDR1 is SNHLY and CDR2 FYNNEI. The CDR3 covers 13 residues. The V gene end was trimmed by 5 bases and the J gene end by 4 bases; junction bases not matched to a gene: 5. The CDR3 loop is CASSWDREYEQYF. The CDR3, as DNA: TGTGCCAGCAGTTGGGACAGAGAGTACGAGCAGTACTTC.

A few counts support this clone. This chain links TRBV7-9 with TRBJ2-3; TRBD2 matches at 8 bases. Germline values: CDR1 SEHNR, CDR2 FQNEAQ (reference sequence). The CDR3 is 15 residues long. The trim removed 4 bases at V and 1 base at J, leaving 4 bases unmatched. The CDR3 DNA is TGTGCCAGCAGCTCTACTAGCGGACGCACAGATACGCAGTATTTT. Protein product: CASSSTSGRTDTQYF. Based on the CDR3 plus reference TRBV7-9 and TRBJ2-3, the full variable domain is DTGVSQNPRHKITKRGQNVTFRCDPISEHNRLYWYRQTLGQGPEFLTYFQNEAQLEKSRLLSDRFSAERPKGSFSTLEIQRTEQGDSAMYLCASSSTSGRTDTQYFGPGTRLTVL.

This clone was counted only a few times. This rearrangement joins TRBV10-2 to TRBJ2-7; unclear D gene. V was pared by 2 bases and J by 3 bases, with 8 bases between. Germline V gene data show CDR1 as WSHSY and CDR2 as SAAADI. CDR3 length: 13 residues. The CDR3 DNA is TGCGCCAGCAGTGAGCCGGGTAGCTACGAGCAGTACTTC. It is translated as CASSEPGSYEQYF.